This T cell receptor beta chain originates from a study of blood T cell repertoires in COVID-19. On the study more broadly: Sites in the United States, Italy and Spain provided acute and convalescent COVID-19 samples. T cells, B-cell-depleted T cells, or PBMCs supplied cDNA or gDNA.

There are 14 residues in the CDR3. J lost 7 bases, V lost 4 bases, and 5 bases had no gene match. The V gene's germline CDR1 is SGDLS and CDR2 YYNGEE. This clone was seen only once. Study processing details: Using reference gene primer amplification, nucleated cell counts were estimated. The data were produced by immunoSEQ multiplex PCR, yet TCRdb's version contains in-frame clones alone and is incomplete. V, J and clone size derive from that table, while D and trimming were established from the DNA sequence. The data contain about 330,000 clones, 88% of them singletons. The sequence came from a woman aged 50 to 60 with active or convalescent COVID-19. The chain couples TRBV9 to TRBJ1-6; TRBD1 matches 7 bases. Material: peripheral blood. For the CDR3, the DNA is TGTGCCAGCAGCCAGGGACAGACAAATTCACCCCTCCACTTT. Translated: CASSQGQTNSPLHF.